This TCR beta chain was identified in a study of blood T cell repertoires in COVID-19. On the study more broadly: Sources were T cells, B-cell-depleted T cells, or PBMCs; the material itself was cDNA or gDNA.

Germline-derived CDR1 and CDR2 are MNHEY and SVGAGI. V lost 2 bases and J lost 7; bases outside the gene matches: 3. The CDR3 covers 14 residues. The method was immunoSEQ multiplex PCR; TCRdb's version includes in-frame clones alone and lacks a portion of them. The table has over 150,000 clones, approximately 80% seen once. The sequence came from a woman aged 50 to 60 with acute or convalescent COVID-19. The chain is built from TRBV6-5 and TRBJ2-2; 8 bases align to TRBD1. The sample was peripheral blood. The CDR3 here is CASSYRQGSGELFF. DNA of the CDR3: TGTGCCAGCAGTTACAGACAGGGGAGCGGGGAGCTGTTTTTT.